This TCR beta chain was sequenced during a study of blood T cell repertoires in COVID-19. This clone occurred once. Deletions cut 5 bases from V and 4 bases from J, with 11 bases between. Germline loops: CDR1 MNHEY, CDR2 SVGAGI. This CDR3 has 14 amino acids. Method: immunoSEQ multiplex PCR; TCRdb's copy keeps in-frame clones and lacks some. The sample gives 250,000 to 300,000 clones, about nine tenths of which show up once; around 13% is in the top ten. This TCR came from a woman aged 55-69 years with acute or convalescent COVID-19. The gene calls are TRBV6-5 and TRBJ2-2; maybe TRBD2 (5 bases). Sequences were obtained from peripheral blood. As DNA, the CDR3 is TGTGCCAGCAGTCCGGCTGGGAGCACCGGGGAGCTGTTTTTT. Residues: CASSPAGSTGELFF.